Following are 13 T cell receptor beta chains from one sample sequenced in a study of T cell responses to AZD1222 COVID-19 vaccine. Only in-frame clones appear in the TCRdb table, and some are missing; sequencing was by immunoSEQ multiplex PCR. Of some 200,000 clones detected, more than 80% appear once; the ten largest clones hold about 4.2%. The input for sequencing was peripheral blood, taken on day 0 of AZD1222 vaccination. The receptors stem from an adult in good health.

CDR3 protein: CASSYPGQGLETQYF. Here the CDR3 DNA reads TGTGCCAGCAGCTACCCGGGACAGGGTTTAGAGACCCAGTACTTC. The chain carries TRBV3-1 (or the pseudogene TRBV3-2) and TRBJ2-5; 9 positions agree with TRBD1. Germline V lookup: CDR1 LGHDT, CDR2 YNNKEL (reference sequence). The CDR3 covers 15 residues. J gave up 4 bases and V 5 bases, and 8 bases lay outside the gene matches.

In DNA form, the CDR3 reads TGTGCCAGCAGCTTAGGAGCAGGGTTTCACGGCACTGAAGCTTTCTTT. Protein sequence: CASSLGAGFHGTEAFF. The chain is built from TRBV11-3 and TRBJ1-1, with D possibly being TRBD1 (5 bases). V lost 1 base and J 4 bases, leaving 16 bases between the germline ends. The germline V gene encodes CDR1 SGHNT and CDR2 YENEEA. The CDR3 is 16 residues long.

The chain couples TRBV27 to TRBJ1-1; 8 nucleotides agree with TRBD1. The length of the CDR3 is 14 residues. Germline CDR1 MNHEY, CDR2 SMNVEV (reference sequence). V shed 5 bases, J shed 5 bases, and the junction held 7 bases outside the gene matches. CDR3 DNA sequence: TGTGCCAGCAGTAACAGGGGGATTTCGACTGAAGCTTTCTTT. As protein: CASSNRGISTEAFF.

The chain joins TRBV18 to TRBJ1-5, with 7 bases aligning to TRBD1. J was trimmed by 7 bases and V by 3 bases; bases with no gene match: 9. The CDR3 runs to 15 residues. Germline CDR1 KGHSH, CDR2 LQKENI. The CDR3 DNA sequence: TGTGCCAGCTCACCTAAGGGGGCGCAGGGACAGCCCCAGCATTTT. This sequence encodes CASSPKGAQGQPQHF.

The rearrangement joins TRBV6-1 to TRBJ2-7, with TRBD1 identical over 7 bases. The CDR3 is 15 amino acids. The germline V gene has CDR1 MNHNS and CDR2 SASEGT. Trimming at V came to 1 base and at J to 1 base, leaving 4 bases not matched to a gene. The CDR3 DNA reads TGTGCCAGCAGTGAAGTTGCGGACAGGTCCTACGAGCAGTACTTC. Its protein product is CASSEVADRSYEQYF.

This chain connects TRBV19 to TRBJ1-1; D not certain. Germline assignment: CDR1 LNHDA and CDR2 SQIVND (reference sequence). With 5 bases removed from V and 1 base from J, the gap between germline ends came to 11 bases. The CDR3 totals 14 residues. CDR3 amino acids: CASSLGPENTEAFF. The CDR3 region has the DNA TGTGCCAGTAGTCTGGGCCCGGAGAACACTGAAGCTTTCTTT.

This clone was counted a single time. The chain carries TRBV3-1 (or the pseudogene TRBV3-2) and TRBJ1-1; D is ambiguous. V was pared by 4 bases and J by 4 bases, with 10 bases between. Germline lookup yields CDR1 LGHDT and CDR2 YNNKEL (reference sequence). There are 13 residues in the CDR3. The CDR3 DNA is TGTGCCAGCAGCCCGGACGGTGGCACTGAAGCTTTCTTT. Protein product: CASSPDGGTEAFF.

The chain recombines TRBV27 with TRBJ2-7; tentatively, D is TRBD1 (5 bases). Deletions cut 8 bases from V and 3 bases from J, with 11 bases between. The CDR3 runs 12 residues. The germline gives CDR1 MNHEY, CDR2 SMNVEV (reference sequence). CDR3 sequence: CASWGGHYEQYF. In nucleotides, the CDR3 is TGTGCCAGCTGGGGCGGACACTACGAGCAGTACTTC.

V and J are TRBV28 and TRBJ1-2; maybe TRBD1 (5 bases). V was trimmed by 4 bases and J by 7 bases, leaving 7 bases between them. CDR3 length: 11 residues. Germline V gene data show CDR1 as MDHEN and CDR2 as SYDVKM. The CDR3 bases are TGTGCCAGCAGTTCCAGGGTTGGCTACACCTTC. The encoded protein is CASSSRVGYTF.

This rearrangement joins TRBV2 to TRBJ1-3, with TRBD1 matching over 8 bases. The CDR3 covers 15 residues. Unmatched junction bases numbered 10, after V lost 6 bases and J lost 6 bases. Per germline, CDR1 SNHLY and CDR2 FYNNEI. The CDR3 DNA sequence: TGTGCCAGCAGACATCAGACAGGGGTGGAAAACACCATATATTTT. Translating it yields CASRHQTGVENTIYF.

The chain has TRBV5-4 and TRBJ2-1; D perhaps matches TRBD2 (6 bases). This CDR3 contains 15 residues. Germline assignment: CDR1 SGHNT and CDR2 YYREEE (reference sequence). V was cut by 2 bases and J by 4 bases, with 13 bases left in between. Here the CDR3 reads CASSFGGSNYNEQFF. The DNA for the CDR3 is TGTGCCAGCAGCTTTGGAGGGTCTAATTACAATGAGCAGTTCTTC.

The rearrangement uses TRBV28 and TRBJ2-2; TRBD2 matches 8 bases. Germline V lookup: CDR1 MDHEN, CDR2 SYDVKM. The CDR3 covers 17 residues. Losses at the gene ends were 5 bases for V and 4 bases for J; bases not matched to a gene: 12. The CDR3 region is CASSQPGLAQVTGELFF. Written as DNA, the CDR3 is TGTGCCAGCAGTCAGCCTGGACTAGCTCAGGTCACCGGGGAGCTGTTTTTT. Together with reference TRBV28 and TRBJ2-2, the CDR3 gives the full variable domain: DVKVTQSSRYLVKRTGEKVFLECVQDMDHENMFWYRQDPGLGLRLIYFSYDVKMKEKGDIPEGYSVSREKKERFSLILESASTNQTSMYLCASSQPGLAQVTGELFFGEGSRLTVL.

The chain uses TRBV10-1 and TRBJ2-2, with 8 bases fitting TRBD2. The germline CDR1 and CDR2 sequences are WNHNN and SYGVQD (reference sequence). V shed 0 bases and J 4 bases; nucleotides not matched to a gene: 7. This CDR3 contains 17 residues. The CDR3 region is CASSESGAGDSTGELFF. In DNA, the CDR3 is TGCGCCAGCAGTGAGTCGGGAGCGGGAGACAGCACCGGGGAGCTGTTTTTT.